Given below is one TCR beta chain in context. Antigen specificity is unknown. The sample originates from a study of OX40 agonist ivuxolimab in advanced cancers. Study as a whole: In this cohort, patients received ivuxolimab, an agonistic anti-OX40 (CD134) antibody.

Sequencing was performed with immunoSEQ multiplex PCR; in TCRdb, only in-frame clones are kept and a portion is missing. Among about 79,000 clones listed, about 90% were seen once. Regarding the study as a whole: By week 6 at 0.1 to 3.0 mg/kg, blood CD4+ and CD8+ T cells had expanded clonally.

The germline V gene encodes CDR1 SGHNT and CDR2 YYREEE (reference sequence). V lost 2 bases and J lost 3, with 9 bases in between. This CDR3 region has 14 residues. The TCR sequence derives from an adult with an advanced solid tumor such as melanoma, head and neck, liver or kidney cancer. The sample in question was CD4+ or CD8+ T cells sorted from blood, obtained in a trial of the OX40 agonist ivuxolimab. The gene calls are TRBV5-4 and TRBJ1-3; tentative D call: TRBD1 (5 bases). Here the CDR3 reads CASSLGGGGNTIYF. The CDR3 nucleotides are TGTGCCAGCAGCTTAGGCGGGGGTGGAAACACCATATATTTT.